The rows below give T cell receptor beta chains drawn from one sample of a study of cytomegalovirus exposure and HLA in healthy donors. The method was immunoSEQ multiplex PCR; TCRdb's version includes in-frame clones alone and lacks a portion of them. The sample contains about 190,000 clones, roughly four fifths of which appear only once. The source material was PBMCs. These receptors were collected from a woman aged 45-65 years in good health and CMV-seropositive. Both conserved end residues are part of each CDR3.

CDR3aa	v_gene	j_gene
CASSPLGGTEAFF	TRBV4-2	TRBJ1-1
CALTEGDNSPLHF	TRBV30	TRBJ1-6
CASSVGGRNSPLHF	TRBV6-5	TRBJ1-6
CASSVRQTVLAGGYTF	TRBV6-1	TRBJ1-2
CASRGGYLNNSPLHF	TRBV28	TRBJ1-6
CASSLDIQETQYF	TRBV5-5	TRBJ2-5
CATSPGDRDSEQYF	TRBV15	TRBJ2-7
CSVYGENTEAFF	TRBV29-1	TRBJ1-1
CASSLSGQGGVAQYF	TRBV7-3	TRBJ2-3
CASRQGNTGELFF	TRBV2	TRBJ2-2
CASRQGQAAFYGYTF	TRBV6-5	TRBJ1-2
CSVDGTSGVEETQYF	TRBV29-1	TRBJ2-5
CASSLATDRTYNEQFF	TRBV5-1	TRBJ2-1
CAWSVYSGGAAAQYF	TRBV30	TRBJ2-5
CATSRAGGPYEQYF	TRBV15	TRBJ2-7
CASSFTAARQGGIDTQYF	TRBV5-1	TRBJ2-3
CASSLAGVWNEQFF	TRBV7-8	TRBJ2-1
CASSLVHSNQPQHF	TRBV7-9	TRBJ1-5
CASSRLEGSASNQPQHF	TRBV18	TRBJ1-5
CASSPPYSYNEQFF	TRBV4-3	TRBJ2-1
CASSLVVRGYEQYF	TRBV5-8	TRBJ2-7
CASRGSSSNQPQHF	TRBV28	TRBJ1-5
CASSQDGPYTGGDYNEQFF	TRBV4-3	TRBJ2-1
CASSQAGLAGTGELFF	TRBV4-3	TRBJ2-2
CASSRTGMNTGELFF	TRBV18	TRBJ2-2
CASSLAQAGRNTIYF	TRBV11-2	TRBJ1-3
CASSKDRAYEQYF	TRBV19	TRBJ2-7
CAWSPGTNEQYF	TRBV30	.
CASSARQGRYGYTF	TRBV25-1	TRBJ1-2
CAWSVTDRVKEKLFF	TRBV30	TRBJ1-4
CASSYEGGPYYEQYF	TRBV27	TRBJ2-7
CASSGWRTNYGYTF	TRBV25-1	TRBJ1-2
CASGGGRETQYF	TRBV2	TRBJ2-5
CASRPDRGPNTEAFF	TRBV6-5	TRBJ1-1
CSVSGDFSTDTQYF	TRBV29-1	TRBJ2-3
CASTRDRGQGGELFF	TRBV28	TRBJ2-2
CASSVEPNVGYGYTF	TRBV9	TRBJ1-2
CASMGGGRTTGGYTF	TRBV2	TRBJ1-2
CASSQTGQETQYF	TRBV5-1	TRBJ2-5
CASSETAYNSPLHF	TRBV2	TRBJ1-6
CASSLTSGAPYEQYF	TRBV7-3	.
CASSHGQVQVGELFF	TRBV7-6	TRBJ2-2
CASSHDSPRGSPLHF	TRBV28	TRBJ1-6
CASSEADYNSEPLHF	TRBV6-1	TRBJ1-6